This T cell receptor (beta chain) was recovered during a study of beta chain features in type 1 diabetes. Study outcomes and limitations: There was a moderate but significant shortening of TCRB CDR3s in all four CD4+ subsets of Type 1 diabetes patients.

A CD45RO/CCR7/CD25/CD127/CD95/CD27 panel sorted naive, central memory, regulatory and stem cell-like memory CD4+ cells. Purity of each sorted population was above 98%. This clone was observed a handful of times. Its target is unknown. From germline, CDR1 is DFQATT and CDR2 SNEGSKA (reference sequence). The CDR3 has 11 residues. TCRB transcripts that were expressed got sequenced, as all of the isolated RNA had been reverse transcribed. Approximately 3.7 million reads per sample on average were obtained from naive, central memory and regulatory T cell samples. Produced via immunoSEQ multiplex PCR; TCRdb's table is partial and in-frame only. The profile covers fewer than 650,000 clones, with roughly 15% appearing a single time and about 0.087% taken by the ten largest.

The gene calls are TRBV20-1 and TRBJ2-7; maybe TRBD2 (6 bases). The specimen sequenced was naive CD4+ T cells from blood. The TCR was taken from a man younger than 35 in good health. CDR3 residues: CGGIRSYEQYF. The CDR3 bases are TGCGGGGGGATTCGATCCTACGAGCAGTACTTC.